The 22 T cell receptor beta chains below were found in one sample sequenced in a study of CD8 T cells in Susac syndrome. After extraction with the RNeasy kit, about 0.5 to 1 ug of the RNA was reverse transcribed using random hexamers. Using its own MiXCR run on the immunoSEQ multiplex PCR reads, TCRdb lists one record per CDR3 protein. Among under 200,000 distinct CDR3 sequences, over 90% were seen once, and the ten largest hold approximately 0.16%. Sequenced input: CD8+ T cells from PBMCs. These receptors were collected from a human donor with Susac syndrome.

This chain connects TRBV20-1 to TRBJ2-5, with TRBD1 matching 8 bases. Trimming took 3 bases from V and 2 from J; bases not matched to a gene: 8. Germline V lookup: CDR1 DFQATT, CDR2 SNEGSKA (reference sequence). The CDR3 spans 15 residues. The CDR3 DNA is TGCAGTGCTAGTCCCACGACAGGGGTACAAGAGACCCAGTACTTC. This translates into CSASPTTGVQETQYF.

This sequence joins TRBV14 and TRBJ1-1, with 9 bases lining up with TRBD1. CDR3 length equals 14 residues. With V trimmed by 2 bases and J by 12 bases, 10 bases remained unmatched. Germline loops: CDR1 SGHDN, CDR2 FVKESK. The CDR3 loop reads CASSQYKTGGVTFF. The CDR3 DNA is TGTGCCAGCAGCCAATACAAGACAGGGGGAGTAACTTTCTTT.

CDR3: CSGVPGLAWETQYF. Written as DNA, the CDR3 is TGCAGCGGCGTTCCAGGACTAGCGTGGGAGACCCAGTACTTC. The J gene is TRBJ2-5, the V gene TRBV29-1; 9 nucleotides align to TRBD2. This CDR3 has 14 residues. From germline, CDR1 is SQVTM and CDR2 ANQGSEA. V shed 7 bases, J shed 5 bases, and the junction held 11 bases outside the gene matches. Variable domain in full (rest from reference TRBV29-1 and TRBJ2-5): SAVISQKPSRDICQRGTSLTIQCQVDSQVTMMFWYRQQPGQSLTLIATANQGSEATYESGFVIDKFPISRPNLTFSTLTVSNMSPEDSSIYLCSGVPGLAWETQYFGPGTRLLVL.

This chain connects TRBV30 to TRBJ1-1; 9 bases are shared with TRBD1. CDR3 length: 14 residues. V was clipped by 0 bases and J by 7 bases; unmatched bases: 6. The germline V gene encodes CDR1 GTSNPN and CDR2 SVGIG (reference sequence). DNA of the CDR3: TGTGCCTGGAGTGTGGGGACAGGGTACGGTGAAGCTTTCTTT. Translated: CAWSVGTGYGEAFF.

V and J are TRBV13 and TRBJ2-2; 7 bases fit TRBD1. CDR3 length equals 18 residues. V shed 4 bases and J 2 bases; nucleotides not matched to a gene: 13. Per the germline V gene, CDR1 is PRHDT and CDR2 is FYEKMQ (reference sequence). The CDR3 sequence: CASSSTNTGTANTGELFF. The DNA for the CDR3 is TGTGCCAGCAGCTCTACAAACACCGGGACAGCAAACACCGGGGAGCTGTTTTTT.

This clonotype was seen a single time. This rearrangement joins TRBV27 to TRBJ2-7; possibly TRBD2 for D (6 bases). The CDR3 extends over 16 amino acids. Germline values: CDR1 MNHEY, CDR2 SMNVEV (reference sequence). V dropped 6 bases and J dropped 0 bases, with 18 bases sitting between them. CDR3 sequence reads: CASSPAAGHVSYEQYF. The CDR3 DNA reads as TGTGCCAGCAGCCCAGCGGCGGGGCATGTCTCCTACGAGCAGTACTTC.

The genes are TRBV5-6 and TRBJ2-7; D not certain. Germline V lookup: CDR1 SGHDT, CDR2 YYEEEE. This CDR3 comprises 15 residues. Between the trimmed V and J ends, which lost 0 bases and 5 bases, there was a span of 15 bases. Written as DNA, the CDR3 is TGTGCCAGCAGCTTGGAACCGAGTTCTCTGCACGAGCAGTACTTC. Amino acids: CASSLEPSSLHEQYF.

The rearrangement joins TRBV7-9 to TRBJ2-3; 7 bases fit TRBD2. The ends lost 4 bases at V and 1 base at J; junction bases unmatched: 17. The CDR3 has 19 amino acids. Germline assignment: CDR1 SEHNR and CDR2 FQNEAQ (reference sequence). CDR3 sequence (DNA): TGTGCCAGCAGCTCCGTGCCAATTGGGGCTAGCGGACGCACAGATACGCAGTATTTT. This encodes CASSSVPIGASGRTDTQYF.

This clonotype was observed once. V and J are TRBV27 and TRBJ1-5; D perhaps matches TRBD1 (5 bases). Germline V CDR1 and CDR2: MNHEY, SMNVEV (reference sequence). Trimming cost V 2 bases and J 5 bases, with 13 bases left between them. The CDR3 length is 15 residues. In DNA, the CDR3 is TGTGCCAGCAGTTTACGGGGGTTCCCTGATCAGCCCCAGCATTTT. It specifies CASSLRGFPDQPQHF.

This chain links TRBV28 with TRBJ1-2; D possibly corresponds to TRBD1 (6 bases). Trimming removed 6 bases from V and 8 bases from J, with 19 bases in between. This CDR3 region has 14 residues. Germline V gene data show CDR1 as MDHEN and CDR2 as SYDVKM. The CDR3, as DNA: TGTGCCAGCAGATACGAACAGGGTCCGTTCGGCTACACCTTC. This encodes CASRYEQGPFGYTF.

The chain recombines TRBV19 with TRBJ2-3, with TRBD1 matching over 10 bases. Germline V gene data show CDR1 as LNHDA and CDR2 as SQIVND (reference sequence). The CDR3 has 15 residues. With V trimmed by 6 bases and J by 4 bases, 7 bases remained unmatched. Written as DNA, the CDR3 is TGTGCCAGTAGCCCCTGGACAGGGGGGGCAGATACGCAGTATTTT. As protein: CASSPWTGGADTQYF.

This clonotype showed up just once. The chain is built from TRBV20-1 and TRBJ2-7, with 10 positions matching TRBD2. Trimming removed 5 bases from V and 7 bases from J; junction bases left unmatched: 17. CDR3 length equals 16 residues. The V gene's germline CDR1 is DFQATT and CDR2 SNEGSKA (reference sequence). Here the CDR3 reads CSAGWVLAGDSREQYF. CDR3 nucleotide sequence: TGCAGTGCTGGGTGGGTGCTAGCGGGAGATTCTCGTGAGCAGTACTTC.

The V and J genes are TRBV15 and TRBJ1-5; D remains unclear. The ends were cut back, 0 bases at V and 10 bases at J, with 13 bases in the middle. Germline V CDR1 and CDR2: LNHNV, YYDKDF (reference sequence). This CDR3 is built from 14 residues. CDR3 nucleotides: TGTGCCACCAGCAGAGATTGGGGAATCCAACCCCAGCATTTT. Translating it yields CATSRDWGIQPQHF.

This clonotype was seen once. J is TRBJ2-7 and V is TRBV27; D call uncertain. Germline V lookup: CDR1 MNHEY, CDR2 SMNVEV (reference sequence). The CDR3 is 14 residues long. V was clipped by 6 bases and J by 6 bases, with 18 bases between them. As DNA, the CDR3 is TGTGCCAGCAGGACCACGAACCCCGCGGCCGAGCAGTACTTC. It yields the protein CASRTTNPAAEQYF.

The chain carries TRBV9 and TRBJ2-3; D is unclear. The CDR3 is made up of 14 amino acids. Looked up from germline, CDR1 is SGDLS and CDR2 is YYNGEE. The germline V and J ends were trimmed by 0 bases and 3 bases, with 8 bases remaining between them. The CDR3 DNA reads as TGTGCCAGCAGCGTAGGTGGGCTGACAGATACGCAGTATTTT. The encoded protein is CASSVGGLTDTQYF.

The chain links TRBV28 to TRBJ2-7; 9 bases align to TRBD1. V dropped 3 bases and J dropped 5; count of bases not matched to a gene: 2. The CDR3 spans 13 residues. Germline CDR1 MDHEN, CDR2 SYDVKM. The CDR3 loop reads CASSFRTGDEQYF. In nucleotides, the CDR3 is TGTGCCAGCAGTTTCAGGACAGGGGACGAGCAGTACTTC.

The V call is TRBV9, the J call TRBJ1-2; D gene uncertain. The CDR3 is made up of 14 amino acids. Germline lookup yields CDR1 SGDLS and CDR2 YYNGEE. The ends were cut back, 0 bases at V and 3 bases at J, with 9 bases in the middle. CDR3 sequence (DNA): TGTGCCAGCAGCGTAGGGGCAGGCGACTATGGCTACACCTTC. Protein product: CASSVGAGDYGYTF.

V usage is TRBV19 and J usage is TRBJ1-1; D uncertain. Germline-derived CDR1 and CDR2 are LNHDA and SQIVND (reference sequence). The CDR3 is 13 residues long. Trimming removed 5 bases at V and 4 bases at J, with 11 bases between. The CDR3 coding sequence is TGTGCCAGTAGTCAACGGCCCCCCACTGAAGCTTTCTTT. Its translation: CASSQRPPTEAFF.

CDR3 sequence reads: CASKMPGQLYEQYF. CDR3 nucleotides: TGTGCCAGCAAGATGCCGGGACAGTTATACGAGCAGTACTTC. The chain has TRBV2 and TRBJ2-7; 7 bases fit TRBD1. The CDR3 is 14 residues long. The germline V gene encodes CDR1 SNHLY and CDR2 FYNNEI. Trimming at V came to 7 bases and at J to 4 bases, leaving 10 bases not matched to a gene.

The rearrangement uses TRBV29-1 and TRBJ2-2; either TRBD1 or TRBD2 may supply D (6 bases each). V lost 6 bases, J lost 0 bases, and 14 bases lay in between. The CDR3 sequence is 15 residues long. CDR1 is SQVTM, CDR2 ANQGSEA, per germline. The CDR3 region is CSVKGGGTNTGELFF. In DNA, the CDR3 is TGCAGCGTCAAGGGGGGCGGAACGAACACCGGGGAGCTGTTTTTT.

In this sample, this clonotype turned up once. CDR3 in amino acids: CAIRIRDSTEAFF. CDR3 nucleotides: TGTGCCATCAGGATCCGGGACAGCACTGAAGCTTTCTTT. V gene TRBV10-3 combines with J gene TRBJ1-1; TRBD1 agrees at 7 bases. The V segment lost 6 bases and the J segment 4 bases; nucleotides outside the gene matches: 5. The CDR3 totals 13 residues. Germline CDR1 is ENHRY and CDR2 is SYGVKD.

The chain uses TRBV9 and TRBJ1-1; D gene ambiguous. There are 14 residues in the CDR3. V was shortened by 0 bases and J by 2 bases, with 8 bases between the two germline ends. From germline, CDR1 is SGDLS and CDR2 YYNGEE. The CDR3 reads CASSVGYINTEAFF. CDR3 coding DNA: TGTGCCAGCAGCGTAGGGTACATTAACACTGAAGCTTTCTTT. Together with reference TRBV9 and TRBJ1-1, the CDR3 gives the full variable domain: DSGVTQTPKHLITATGQRVTLRCSPRSGDLSVYWYQQSLDQGLQFLIQYYNGEERAKGNILERFSAQQFPDLHSELNLSSLELGDSALYFCASSVGYINTEAFFGQGTRLTVV.